This T cell receptor beta chain was found in a study of cytomegalovirus exposure and HLA in healthy donors. The study's findings and limits: Several V segments, TRBV6-2 and TRBV6-3 among them, could not be told apart and were dropped.

The V end lost 0 bases, the J end lost 7 bases, and 7 bases lay between the germline ends. CDR1 is LGHNA and CDR2 is YNFKEQ in the germline V gene. CDR3 length: 12 amino acids. It was with 60 Vbeta and 13 Jbeta primers that the PCR ran. Libraries were prepared by immunoSEQ multiplex PCR; TCRdb keeps only in-frame clonotypes and omits some of them. The sample totals 75,000 to 95,000 clones; its top ten clones hold approximately 1.6%. Turning to this clone: Antigen specificity is unknown.

Healthy bone marrow donors made up the cohort. The chain carries TRBV4-2 and TRBJ2-7; no definite D call. Sequencing input: PBMCs. The receptor comes from a woman in her sixties in good health and CMV-seronegative. The CDR3, as DNA: TGTGCCAGCAGCCAAGAGGGCCGTGAGCAGTACTTC. This codes for CASSQEGREQYF.